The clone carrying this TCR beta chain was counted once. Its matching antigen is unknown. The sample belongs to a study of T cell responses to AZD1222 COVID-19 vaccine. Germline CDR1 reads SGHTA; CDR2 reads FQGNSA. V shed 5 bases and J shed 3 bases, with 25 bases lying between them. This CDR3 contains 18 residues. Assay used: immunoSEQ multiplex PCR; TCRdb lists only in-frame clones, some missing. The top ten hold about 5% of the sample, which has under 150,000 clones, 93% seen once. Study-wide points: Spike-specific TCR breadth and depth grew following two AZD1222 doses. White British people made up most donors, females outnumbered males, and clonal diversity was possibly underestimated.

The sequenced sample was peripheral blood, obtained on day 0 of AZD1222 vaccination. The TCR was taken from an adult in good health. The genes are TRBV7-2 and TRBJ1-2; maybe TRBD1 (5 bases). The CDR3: CASSPREAGFILDYGYTF. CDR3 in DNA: TGTGCCAGCAGCCCCCGGGAGGCAGGGTTTATCTTAGACTATGGCTACACCTTC.